This TCR beta chain was retrieved from a study of control samples from healthy donors and cancer patients. CDR1 and CDR2 from the germline V gene are LNHDA and SQIVND (reference sequence). The CDR3 is made up of 14 amino acids. V lost 10 bases and J lost 3, with 17 bases in between. Here immunoSEQ multiplex PCR was the method, and the copy in TCRdb shows in-frame clones only, minus some. This table has approximately 150,000 clones, roughly 94% appearing once. Material: PBMCs. This chain connects TRBV19 to TRBJ2-3, with D possibly matching TRBD1 (5 bases). This clonotype was sampled from a man aged 55 to 69 with colorectal cancer. In DNA, the CDR3 is TGTGCCATCTCAGGGAACGCGGCAACAGATACGCAGTATTTT. It codes for CAISGNAATDTQYF.